The 32 T cell receptor beta chains given below trace back to one sample, sequenced in a study of shared clonotypes between healthy human individuals. The data were produced by immunoSEQ multiplex PCR, yet TCRdb's version contains in-frame clones alone and is incomplete. The table includes about 1 million clones, about three quarters detected once. The specimen sequenced was memory CD4+ T cells sorted from blood. Regarding subset: CD45RA-negative fraction. The receptors here all came from a young man in good health.

The CDR3 loop is CAWNEASGSQKFF. CDR3 DNA: TGTGCCTGGAATGAGGCTAGCGGGAGTCAGAAGTTCTTC. The V and J genes are TRBV30 and TRBJ2-1; TRBD2 agrees at 10 bases. The CDR3 is 13 amino acids. CDR1 is GTSNPN, CDR2 SVGIG, per germline (reference sequence). With 4 bases clipped from V and 14 bases from J, the junction kept 11 bases outside the gene matches.

This clone has only a few counts. The genes are TRBV5-4 and TRBJ1-1; D gene uncertain. The CDR3 extends over 13 amino acids. The V gene lost 3 bases and the J gene lost 7 bases, with 13 bases spanning the gap. Germline assignment: CDR1 SGHNT and CDR2 YYREEE (reference sequence). The CDR3 reads CASSSPGISEAFF. CDR3 sequence (DNA): TGTGCCAGCAGCTCTCCAGGAATTAGTGAAGCTTTCTTT.

The J gene is TRBJ2-7, the V gene TRBV5-6; 8 bases match TRBD1. This CDR3 spans 16 amino acids. The V gene's germline CDR1 is SGHDT and CDR2 YYEEEE. With 2 bases clipped from V and 5 bases from J, the junction kept 12 bases outside the gene matches. In DNA form, the CDR3 reads TGTGCCAGCAGCTTAGACCAGGGGGCTTTCTTCAACGAGCAGTACTTC. Protein: CASSLDQGAFFNEQYF. Full variable domain (outside the CDR3, taken from reference TRBV5-6 and TRBJ2-7): DAGVTQSPTHLIKTRGQQVTLRCSPKSGHDTVSWYQQALGQGPQFIFQYYEEEERQRGNFPDRFSGHQFPNYSSELNVNALLLGDSALYLCASSLDQGAFFNEQYFGPGTRLTVT.

The chain recombines TRBV5-1 with TRBJ2-4, with TRBD2 matching 15 bases. Germline CDR1 SGHRS, CDR2 YFSETQ. CDR3 length: 16 amino acids. V dropped 2 bases and J dropped 8; count of bases not matched to a gene: 5. The CDR3 bases are TGCGCCAGCAGCTTCGGACTAGCGGGAGGGCCGGACATTCAGTACTTC. Translating it yields CASSFGLAGGPDIQYF. The full variable domain, its missing parts supplied by reference TRBV5-1 and TRBJ2-4, is KAGVTQTPRYLIKTRGQQVTLSCSPISGHRSVSWYQQTPGQGLQFLFEYFSETQRNKGNFPGRFSGRQFSNSRSEMNVSTLELGDSALYLCASSFGLAGGPDIQYFGAGTRLSVL.

The chain carries TRBV5-4 and TRBJ2-3; D is undetermined. This CDR3 region has 12 residues. V was clipped by 1 base and J by 6 bases, with 6 bases between them. The germline V gene has CDR1 SGHNT and CDR2 YYREEE (reference sequence). This CDR3 reads CASSLTLDTQYF. As DNA, the CDR3 is TGTGCCAGCAGCTTGACGTTGGATACGCAGTATTTT.

This chain uses TRBV9 with TRBJ1-2; 9 nucleotides match TRBD1. Germline V gene sequence: CDR1 SGDLS, CDR2 YYNGEE. V was clipped by 4 bases and J by 6 bases; unmatched bases: 4. The CDR3 sequence is 13 residues long. CDR3 region: CASSLDRGDGYTF. CDR3 coding DNA: TGTGCCAGCAGCCTGGACAGGGGCGATGGCTACACCTTC.

Worth noting for this clone: This specimen includes other DNA sequences encoding the same CDR3. The genes are TRBV11-3 and TRBJ2-2, with no clear D. CDR3 length: 13 amino acids. CDR1 SGHNT and CDR2 YENEEA come from the germline V gene. Trimming stripped 0 bases from V and 6 bases from J, with 5 bases between. CDR3 amino acids: CASSLDGAGELFF. In DNA, the CDR3 is TGTGCCAGCAGCTTAGATGGAGCCGGGGAGCTGTTTTTT.

There are a few counts of this clone. The chain combines TRBV25-1 with TRBJ1-1; D is unresolved. The CDR3 loop spans 11 amino acids. With 4 bases removed from V and 3 bases from J, the gap between germline ends came to 3 bases. Looked up from germline, CDR1 is MGHDK and CDR2 is SYGVNS. DNA of the CDR3: TGTGCCAGCAGTGGGTACACTGAAGCTTTCTTT. The encoded protein is CASSGYTEAFF.

The chain joins TRBV4-1 to TRBJ2-1; D unresolved. Germline CDR1 is MGHRA and CDR2 is YSYEKL. V was cut by 1 base and J by 7 bases, with 8 bases left in between. The CDR3 covers 13 residues. DNA for the CDR3: TGCGCCAGCAGCCAAGGTCGCGGAAATGAGCAGTTCTTC. It encodes CASSQGRGNEQFF.

The rearrangement links TRBV25-1 to TRBJ2-5, with D unresolved. Germline V gene lookup returns CDR1 MGHDK and CDR2 SYGVNS. The CDR3 totals 14 residues. Deletions cut 7 bases from V and 6 bases from J, with 18 bases between. Here the CDR3 DNA reads TGTGCCAGCACCCCCCGTGATGGGGTGCAGACCCAGTACTTC. The encoded protein is CASTPRDGVQTQYF.

V usage is TRBV20-1 and J usage is TRBJ1-2; D unclear. The CDR3 is made up of 9 amino acids. Trimming removed 6 bases at V and 10 bases at J, with 9 bases between. Per germline, CDR1 DFQATT and CDR2 SNEGSKA (reference sequence). For the CDR3, the DNA is TGCAGTGCGCGGGATGCCTACACCTTC. Amino acid sequence: CSARDAYTF.

The chain couples TRBV6-1 to TRBJ2-4; TRBD1 aligns across 9 bases. The CDR3 covers 14 residues. Germline CDR1 MNHNS, CDR2 SASEGT. The V and J ends lost 6 bases and 4 bases, in that order; junction bases with no gene match: 4. DNA of the CDR3: TGTGCCAGCAGCCTAGGGACAGGGAAAAACATTCAGTACTTC. Its protein is CASSLGTGKNIQYF.

DNA for the CDR3: TGCAGCGTTGGATCGTGGGGGGTCGGGGACACTGAAGCTTTCTTT. Protein sequence: CSVGSWGVGDTEAFF. V usage is TRBV29-1 and J usage is TRBJ1-1, with a weak D call TRBD1 (5 bases). V lost 4 bases and J 3 bases, leaving 18 bases between the germline ends. There are 15 residues in the CDR3. The V gene's germline CDR1 is SQVTM and CDR2 ANQGSEA. The entire variable domain, with the rest obtained from reference TRBV29-1 and TRBJ1-1, is as follows: SAVISQKPSRDICQRGTSLTIQCQVDSQVTMMFWYRQQPGQSLTLIATANQGSEATYESGFVIDKFPISRPNLTFSTLTVSNMSPEDSSIYLCSVGSWGVGDTEAFFGQGTRLTVV.

The chain employs TRBV9 and TRBJ2-7; 7 bases map to TRBD1. The germline CDR1 and CDR2 sequences are SGDLS and YYNGEE. The CDR3 runs to 16 residues. Germline trimming cut 4 bases from V and 6 bases from J; bases unmatched to any gene: 16. The CDR3 here is CASSPQDRVVPPEQYF. The CDR3 region has the DNA TGTGCCAGCAGCCCCCAAGACAGGGTGGTTCCCCCCGAGCAGTACTTC.

The chain recombines TRBV5-4 with TRBJ2-1, with TRBD1 matching over 7 bases. The V and J ends lost 6 bases and 9 bases, in that order; junction bases with no gene match: 9. The CDR3 is made up of 13 amino acids. CDR1 is SGHNT and CDR2 is YYREEE in the germline V gene (reference sequence). The CDR3 sequence is CASTTQGGGEQFF. DNA of the CDR3: TGTGCCAGCACGACGCAAGGGGGCGGTGAGCAGTTCTTC.

The rearrangement uses TRBV25-1 and TRBJ2-4, with 7 bases aligning to TRBD2. Germline CDR1 reads MGHDK; CDR2 reads SYGVNS. The CDR3 is made up of 16 amino acids. V shed 5 bases, J shed 0 bases, and the junction held 7 bases outside the gene matches. The DNA of the CDR3 is TGTGCCAGCAGTAGTACTAGCGCCGAAGCCAAAAACATTCAGTACTTC. It encodes CASSSTSAEAKNIQYF.

The rearrangement uses TRBV18 and TRBJ2-5; 12 bases map to TRBD2. The V and J ends lost 5 bases and 5 bases, in that order; junction bases with no gene match: 3. Germline V gene data show CDR1 as KGHSH and CDR2 as LQKENI. This CDR3 is built from 14 residues. CDR3 amino acids: CASSSGLAGETQYF. CDR3 DNA sequence: TGTGCCAGCTCATCAGGACTAGCGGGGGAGACCCAGTACTTC.

The rearrangement joins TRBV11-3 to TRBJ1-1, with D possibly being TRBD1 (6 bases). The germline V and J ends were trimmed by 1 base and 10 bases, with 25 bases remaining between them. The length of the CDR3 is 17 residues. Germline assignment: CDR1 SGHNT and CDR2 YENEEA. This chain's CDR3 is CASSLVCQGRPYVGAFF. The DNA of the CDR3 is TGTGCCAGCAGCTTAGTATGTCAGGGGCGCCCTTACGTTGGAGCTTTCTTT. The entire variable domain, with the rest obtained from reference TRBV11-3 and TRBJ1-1, is as follows: EAGVVQSPRYKIIEKKQPVAFWCNPISGHNTLYWYLQNLGQGPELLIRYENEEAVDDSQLPKDRFSAERLKGVDSTLKIQPAELGDSAVYLCASSLVCQGRPYVGAFFGQGTRLTVV.

This clone came up once. The sample has other DNA sequences that encode this CDR3 too. The chain employs TRBV6-6 and TRBJ1-2; D is perhaps TRBD1 (5 bases). V was shortened by 0 bases and J by 7 bases, with 9 bases between the two germline ends. The CDR3 is made up of 13 amino acids. CDR1 and CDR2 (germline): MNHNY, SVGAGI (reference sequence). CDR3 nucleotides: TGTGCCAGCAGTTACTCGCAGGGTTCTGGCTACACCTTC. This translates into CASSYSQGSGYTF.

This chain connects TRBV5-4 to TRBJ2-1; 10 bases are a match to TRBD2. In germline, CDR1 is SGHNT, CDR2 YYREEE (reference sequence). J gave up 7 bases and V 2 bases, and 6 bases lay outside the gene matches. The CDR3 sequence is 15 residues long. CDR3 sequence reads: CASSLDGTSVNEQFF. In DNA, the CDR3 is TGTGCCAGCAGCTTAGACGGGACTAGCGTTAATGAGCAGTTCTTC.

The chain couples TRBV10-3 to TRBJ1-2; TRBD1 aligns across 7 bases. Germline assignment: CDR1 ENHRY and CDR2 SYGVKD. The CDR3 contains 13 residues. The ends lost 11 bases at V and 4 bases at J; junction bases unmatched: 10. In DNA, the CDR3 is TGTGCCGCCCGGACAGGAAAGAGCTATGGCTACACCTTC. Translation gives CAARTGKSYGYTF.

This clone was counted a single time. The V gene is TRBV9, the J gene TRBJ1-2; 11 positions agree with TRBD1. The V and J ends lost 1 base and 6 bases, in that order; junction bases with no gene match: 2. The CDR3 sequence is 14 residues long. Germline loops: CDR1 SGDLS, CDR2 YYNGEE. The CDR3 loop reads CASSVRDRGNGYTF. CDR3 DNA sequence: TGTGCCAGCAGCGTACGGGACAGGGGGAATGGCTACACCTTC.

The chain is built from TRBV5-8 and TRBJ1-5; D ambiguous. V shed 0 bases and J shed 2 bases, with 9 bases lying between them. Germline V lookup: CDR1 SGHTS, CDR2 YDEGEE. The CDR3 totals 15 residues. The chain's CDR3 is CASSLAGEGNQPQHF. The CDR3 DNA sequence: TGTGCCAGCAGCTTGGCCGGGGAGGGCAATCAGCCCCAGCATTTT.

V gene TRBV11-1 combines with J gene TRBJ2-1; the match to TRBD2 covers 10 bases. CDR1 and CDR2 (germline): SGHAT, FQDESV (reference sequence). Trimming cost V 2 bases and J 4 bases; bases outside gene matches: 2. The CDR3 has 15 residues. CDR3 loop: CASSLSGGVYNEQFF. DNA of the CDR3: TGTGCCAGCAGCTTAAGCGGGGGGGTGTACAATGAGCAGTTCTTC. Supplemented by reference TRBV11-1 and TRBJ2-1, the full variable domain reads EAEVAQSPRYKITEKSQAVAFWCDPISGHATLYWYRQILGQGPELLVQFQDESVVDDSQLPKDRFSAERLKGVDSTLKIQPAELGDSAMYLCASSLSGGVYNEQFFGPGTRLTVL.

V and J are TRBV30 and TRBJ2-1, with a weak D call TRBD2 (5 bases). V was trimmed by 3 bases and J by 7 bases, leaving 13 bases between them. This CDR3 comprises 13 residues. Germline lookup yields CDR1 GTSNPN and CDR2 SVGIG (reference sequence). The CDR3 is CAWSAGLSNEQFF. The CDR3, as DNA: TGTGCCTGGAGCGCCGGACTTTCAAATGAGCAGTTCTTC.

The rearrangement links TRBV5-8 to TRBJ2-6; the D call may be TRBD1 or TRBD2 (6 bases each). Trimming cost V 2 bases and J 4 bases, with 10 bases left between them. The CDR3 contains 15 residues. CDR1 is SGHTS and CDR2 is YDEGEE in the germline V gene. CDR3 loop: CASSLGGKGANVLTF. CDR3 DNA: TGTGCCAGCAGCTTAGGGGGGAAAGGGGCCAACGTCCTGACTTTC. The full variable domain, in which reference TRBV5-8 and TRBJ2-6 provide the parts outside the CDR3, is EAGVTQSPTHLIKTRGQQATLRCSPISGHTSVYWYQQALGLGLQFLLWYDEGEERNRGNFPPRFSGRQFPNYSSELNVNALELEDSALYLCASSLGGKGANVLTFGAGSRLTVL.

The genes are TRBV5-4 and TRBJ2-3; D gene unclear. The V gene's germline CDR1 is SGHNT and CDR2 YYREEE (reference sequence). Trimming pared 2 bases from V and 1 base from J, leaving 8 bases between. The CDR3 totals 14 residues. The DNA of the CDR3 is TGTGCCAGCAGCTTTTTCTCCGGCACAGATACGCAGTATTTT. Residues: CASSFFSGTDTQYF.

This chain links TRBV20-1 with TRBJ2-4; D uncertain. The CDR3 length is 11 residues. Trimming took off 6 bases at V and 14 bases at J, with 17 bases between the two ends. Germline lookup yields CDR1 DFQATT and CDR2 SNEGSKA (reference sequence). CDR3 loop: CSASLRGVKYF. In nucleotides, the CDR3 is TGCAGTGCCAGTCTTCGCGGAGTGAAGTACTTC.

This clone was seen a few times. This chain joins TRBV5-4 and TRBJ2-7; 8 bases match TRBD2. The germline V gene has CDR1 SGHNT and CDR2 YYREEE (reference sequence). Trimming at V came to 2 bases and at J to 2 bases, leaving 6 bases not matched to a gene. The CDR3 loop spans 15 amino acids. CDR3 loop: CASSLEAGVPYEQYF. CDR3 bases: TGTGCCAGCAGCTTAGAAGCGGGGGTACCCTACGAGCAGTACTTC. Full variable domain (remainder filled in from reference TRBV5-4 and TRBJ2-7): ETGVTQSPTHLIKTRGQQVTLRCSSQSGHNTVSWYQQALGQGPQFIFQYYREEENGRGNFPPRFSGLQFPNYSSELNVNALELDDSALYLCASSLEAGVPYEQYFGPGTRLTVT.

This clone was recorded a few times. Other DNA sequences within the sample encode an identical CDR3. The V call is TRBV5-1, the J call TRBJ2-7; TRBD2 might be the D (6 bases). CDR3 length equals 16 residues. The ends were cut back, 0 bases at V and 1 base at J, with 14 bases in the middle. The V gene's germline CDR1 is SGHRS and CDR2 YFSETQ. CDR3 DNA: TGCGCCAGCAGCTTGGCTTCTTCCCGGGGGTCCTACGAGCAGTACTTC. Protein product: CASSLASSRGSYEQYF.

This clone has a handful of counts. V is TRBV28 and J is TRBJ2-5; 7 bases map to TRBD2. The length of the CDR3 is 15 residues. CDR1 MDHEN and CDR2 SYDVKM come from the germline V gene. V shed 6 bases and J 4 bases; nucleotides not matched to a gene: 11. In nucleotides, the CDR3 is TGTGCCAGCAGCCGGCGGGGGAAGGGTGCAGAGACCCAGTACTTC. This gives the protein CASSRRGKGAETQYF.

The CDR3 reads CASSRQGSSYGYTF. The DNA of the CDR3 is TGTGCCAGCAGCCGACAGGGTTCTAGCTATGGCTACACCTTC. The chain recombines TRBV6-1 with TRBJ1-2; 7 positions match TRBD1. The V and J ends lost 6 bases and 4 bases, in that order; junction bases with no gene match: 8. In germline, CDR1 is MNHNS, CDR2 SASEGT. The CDR3 has 14 amino acids.